Following are 8 T cell receptor beta chains from one sample sequenced in a study of cytomegalovirus exposure and HLA in healthy donors. Researchers ran the PCR with 60 Vbeta and 13 Jbeta primers. Only in-frame clones appear in the TCRdb table, and some are missing; sequencing was by immunoSEQ multiplex PCR. The sample records around 190,000 clones, roughly 80% being singletons. The sequenced sample was PBMCs. These receptors came from a young woman in good health and CMV-seronegative.

The chain links TRBV28 to TRBJ1-5, with D tentatively TRBD1 (6 bases). CDR1 is MDHEN and CDR2 is SYDVKM in the germline V gene. The germline V and J ends were trimmed by 4 bases and 0 bases, with 19 bases remaining between them. The CDR3 has 18 residues. The CDR3 reads CASSSRLRDKYSNQPQHF. In nucleotides, the CDR3 is TGTGCCAGCAGTTCCCGTCTCCGGGACAAGTATAGCAATCAGCCCCAGCATTTT. Drawing the rest from reference TRBV28 and TRBJ1-5, the complete variable domain is DVKVTQSSRYLVKRTGEKVFLECVQDMDHENMFWYRQDPGLGLRLIYFSYDVKMKEKGDIPEGYSVSREKKERFSLILESASTNQTSMYLCASSSRLRDKYSNQPQHFGDGTRLSIL.

The V and J genes are TRBV9 and TRBJ2-3; 7 nucleotides line up with TRBD1. Germline V gives CDR1 SGDLS, CDR2 YYNGEE. J gave up 1 base and V 4 bases, and 9 bases lay outside the gene matches. This CDR3 comprises 16 residues. CDR3 coding DNA: TGTGCCAGCAGCTCGAAGTGGGGACAGCGCACAGATACGCAGTATTTT. Amino acid sequence: CASSSKWGQRTDTQYF.

This clone was picked up one time. The chain recombines TRBV4-1 with TRBJ2-7, with TRBD2 identical over 12 bases. The CDR3 is 14 amino acids. The V segment lost 4 bases and the J segment 5 bases; nucleotides outside the gene matches: 3. Germline V gene lookup returns CDR1 MGHRA and CDR2 YSYEKL. CDR3 DNA: TGCGCCAGCAGCCTAAGACTAGCGGGAGACGAGCAGTACTTC. This codes for CASSLRLAGDEQYF.

The rearrangement links TRBV7-2 to TRBJ2-3; TRBD2 matches 12 bases. J was trimmed by 4 bases and V by 5 bases; bases with no gene match: 7. Per the germline V gene, CDR1 is SGHTA and CDR2 is FQGNSA. The CDR3 extends over 16 amino acids. This chain's CDR3 is CASSTLAGGPPDTQYF. The CDR3 DNA follows: TGTGCCAGCAGCACTCTAGCGGGAGGGCCTCCAGATACGCAGTATTTT.

The table lists this clone with a few counts. The chain carries TRBV10-3 and TRBJ1-6; 10 positions match TRBD1. Germline assignment: CDR1 ENHRY and CDR2 SYGVKD. The CDR3 consists of 14 residues. The junction had 3 bases not matched to a gene; V was cut back by 6 bases and J by 7 bases. The CDR3 DNA sequence: TGTGCCATCAGCCTGGACAGGGGGAATTCACCCCTCCACTTT. This encodes CAISLDRGNSPLHF.

The V gene is TRBV7-9, the J gene TRBJ1-5; 9 bases line up with TRBD1. The V gene end was trimmed by 1 base and the J gene end by 3 bases; junction bases not matched to a gene: 7. Germline-derived CDR1 and CDR2 are SEHNR and FQNEAQ (reference sequence). The CDR3 is 17 amino acids. CDR3 amino acids: CASSLVLGQGNNQPQHF. Here the CDR3 DNA reads TGTGCCAGCAGCTTAGTACTGGGACAGGGAAACAATCAGCCCCAGCATTTT.

V and J are TRBV19 and TRBJ2-7; 11 bases agree with TRBD2. CDR1 LNHDA and CDR2 SQIVND come from the germline V gene (reference sequence). The CDR3 has 15 amino acids. V lost 4 bases, J lost 3 bases, and 5 bases stayed unmatched. CDR3 protein: CASSRHTSGSYEQYF. CDR3 coding DNA: TGTGCCAGTAGTAGGCACACTAGCGGGAGCTACGAGCAGTACTTC.

This chain links TRBV10-3 with TRBJ1-1; D is unclear. Germline V gene sequence: CDR1 ENHRY, CDR2 SYGVKD. The CDR3 is 17 amino acids. Trimming stripped 2 bases from V and 11 bases from J, with 27 bases between. CDR3 in amino acids: CAISEGVGEGFILSAFF. CDR3 sequence (DNA): TGTGCCATCAGTGAGGGGGTCGGGGAGGGCTTCATCCTGTCCGCTTTCTTT.